Below are 22 T cell receptor beta chains sequenced from a single sample in a study of human T cells and chemical hapten exposure. TCRdb fed the RACE reads into MiXCR, producing one record per CDR3 protein. Of about 90,000 distinct CDR3 sequences listed, 7.5% to 9.5% are singletons. Time point defined: pre-sensitization, week 0. Specified treatment: therapeutic diphenylcyclopropenone sensitization with weekly scalp DPC. The sample in question was whole blood, obtained in connection with sensitization to the hapten diphenylcyclopropenone (DPC). These receptor sequences come from a man aged 35 to 55 with alopecia areata. Some clones in this sample may be carry-over from other donors' samples.

The chain joins TRBV6-2 or TRBV6-3 to TRBJ2-5; D is tentatively TRBD1 or TRBD2 (5 bases each). Trimming stripped 6 bases from V and 1 base from J, with 12 bases between. The germline gives CDR1 MNHEY, CDR2 SVGEGT. CDR3 length: 14 amino acids. CDR3 bases: TGTGCCAGCAGCCCAACTAGGGGCCAAGAGACCCAGTACTTC. Translated, it gives CASSPTRGQETQYF.

This clonotype was picked up a small number of times. V usage is TRBV2 and J usage is TRBJ1-5; no firm D call. Trimming took 6 bases from V and 6 from J, leaving 12 bases between them. The CDR3 is 13 residues long. Germline loops: CDR1 SNHLY, CDR2 FYNNEI. The DNA of the CDR3 is TGTGCCAGCAGCCCCCCCTTAGGTCAGCCCCAGCATTTT. It translates to CASSPPLGQPQHF.

This clonotype appeared many times. V usage is TRBV12-3 or TRBV12-4 and J usage is TRBJ2-2, with 7 bases identical to TRBD1. This CDR3 spans 15 amino acids. Losses at the gene ends were 4 bases for V and 0 bases for J; bases not matched to a gene: 2. The CDR3 sequence: CASSSGTANTGELFF. In DNA form, the CDR3 reads TGTGCCAGCAGTTCCGGGACAGCGAACACCGGGGAGCTGTTTTTT.

The chain recombines TRBV7-9 with TRBJ2-1; possibly TRBD1 for D (6 bases). The CDR3 loop spans 15 amino acids. Trimming took off 5 bases at V and 2 bases at J, with 13 bases between the two ends. Germline V gene sequence: CDR1 SEHNR, CDR2 FQNEAQ (reference sequence). In nucleotides, the CDR3 is TGTGCCAGCAGCCATAGGACAGCAACCTACAATGAGCAGTTCTTC. Its protein is CASSHRTATYNEQFF.

This clonotype has more than one count but fewer than ten. The chain recombines TRBV6-6 with TRBJ1-1, with 8 bases aligning to TRBD1. The ends lost 5 bases at V and 0 bases at J; junction bases unmatched: 8. This CDR3 contains 16 residues. Per germline, CDR1 MNHNY and CDR2 SVGAGI (reference sequence). The CDR3 loop is CASSRETGALNTEAFF. CDR3 coding DNA: TGTGCCAGCAGTCGGGAGACAGGGGCTCTGAACACTGAAGCTTTCTTT.

V and J are TRBV7-2 and TRBJ2-3; tentative D call: TRBD1 (6 bases). From germline, CDR1 is SGHTA and CDR2 FQGNSA. The length of the CDR3 is 15 residues. The V and J ends lost 5 bases and 2 bases respectively, with 14 bases between them. The CDR3 DNA is TGTGCCAGCAGCCCACAGGGAATTACCACAGATACGCAGTATTTT. Protein: CASSPQGITTDTQYF.

The V gene is TRBV19, the J gene TRBJ2-3; 14 bases are a match to TRBD2. From germline, CDR1 is LNHDA and CDR2 SQIVND (reference sequence). The CDR3 has 17 residues. V trimming: 4 bases; J trimming: 4 bases; junction bases outside the gene matches: 7. The CDR3 loop is CASSKAGTSGSSDTQYF. The CDR3 DNA sequence: TGTGCCAGTAGTAAAGCCGGGACTAGCGGGAGTTCAGATACGCAGTATTTT.

This clonotype was observed at least ten times. The rearrangement joins TRBV3-1 to TRBJ2-7; 8 bases are shared with TRBD2. V was pared by 3 bases and J by 6 bases, with 7 bases of the junction left unmatched. This CDR3 spans 14 amino acids. CDR1 is LGHDT, CDR2 YNNKEL, per germline (reference sequence). The CDR3 region has the DNA TGTGCCAGCAGCCAGCAGAGCGGGAGCCGCGAGCAGTACGTC. Protein: CASSQQSGSREQYV.

The V call is TRBV12-3 or TRBV12-4, the J call TRBJ2-3; the D call may be TRBD1 or TRBD2 (5 bases each). V was cut by 3 bases and J by 4 bases, with 8 bases left in between. The CDR3 length is 13 residues. CDR3 amino acids: CASSFGGSDTQYF. The CDR3 DNA reads as TGTGCCAGCAGTTTTGGGGGTTCAGATACGCAGTATTTT.

There are many counts of this clonotype. The chain recombines TRBV29-1 with TRBJ1-4; tentatively, D is TRBD1 (5 bases). The length of the CDR3 is 13 residues. Germline V gives CDR1 SQVTM, CDR2 ANQGSEA. V lost 2 bases and J 7 bases, leaving 11 bases between the germline ends. CDR3 residues: CSVESGRGEKLFF. DNA of the CDR3: TGCAGCGTTGAATCGGGACGCGGTGAAAAACTGTTTTTT.

In its sample, this clonotype was seen many times. V is TRBV27 and J is TRBJ2-1; possibly TRBD2 for D (5 bases). The V and J ends lost 0 bases and 9 bases respectively, with 9 bases between them. The germline V gene has CDR1 MNHEY and CDR2 SMNVEV (reference sequence). This CDR3 is built from 13 residues. CDR3 bases: TGTGCCAGCAGTTTATCGTGGGGAGTTGAGCAGTTCTTC. Its translation: CASSLSWGVEQFF.

The chain joins TRBV7-9 to TRBJ2-1; weak D call: TRBD2 (6 bases). The CDR3 sequence is 16 residues long. CDR1 and CDR2 (germline): SEHNR, FQNEAQ (reference sequence). V lost 0 bases and J 3 bases, leaving 12 bases between the germline ends. The CDR3 is CASSLASSGYYNEQFF. DNA for the CDR3: TGTGCCAGCAGCTTAGCAAGTAGCGGATACTACAATGAGCAGTTCTTC.

This clonotype was observed many times. The rearrangement links TRBV6-2 or TRBV6-3 to TRBJ2-3; a weak D match, TRBD1 (5 bases). The ends were cut back, 5 bases at V and 7 bases at J, with 10 bases in the middle. CDR1 and CDR2 from the germline V gene are MNHEY and SVGEGT. This CDR3 region has 12 residues. CDR3 sequence (DNA): TGTGCCAGCAGTCCCGCAGGGAATACGCAGTATTTT. This codes for CASSPAGNTQYF.

The sample holds many counts of this clonotype. The genes are TRBV7-2 and TRBJ2-2, with D possibly being TRBD2 (6 bases). The CDR3 runs to 17 residues. V gave up 8 bases and J gave up 5 bases, with 24 bases separating them. In germline, CDR1 is SGHTA, CDR2 FQGNSA. CDR3 DNA: TGTGCCAGCCAACTTCGCGGGTCGGGAGTATCGACCGGGGAGCTGTTTTTT. It translates to CASQLRGSGVSTGELFF.

This clonotype was recorded at least ten times. The chain couples TRBV4-3 to TRBJ1-6; D might be TRBD1 (5 bases). The CDR3 consists of 14 residues. The V end lost 2 bases, the J end lost 6 bases, and 8 bases lay between the germline ends. Germline lookup yields CDR1 LGHNA and CDR2 YSLEER. The CDR3 protein is CASSQWDSNSPLHF. The CDR3 DNA sequence: TGCGCCAGCAGCCAATGGGACTCTAATTCACCCCTCCACTTT.

The chain is built from TRBV21-1 and TRBJ1-5; the table's D gene call, TRBD1, was not cross checked with the DNA. TRBV21-1 is labeled a pseudogene. The CDR3 is 17 residues long. CDR3 nucleotides: TGTGCCAGCATCCCTAACGGGGGGACCGTTAGCAATCAGCCCCAGCATTTT. The encoded protein is CASIPNGGTVSNQPQHF.

This clonotype was seen repeatedly, ten times or more. V and J are TRBV6-5 and TRBJ2-1; D possibly matches TRBD1 or TRBD2 (5 bases each). The ends were cut back, 6 bases at V and 7 bases at J, with 16 bases in the middle. Germline CDR1 MNHEY, CDR2 SVGAGI. The length of the CDR3 is 14 residues. The CDR3 bases are TGTGCCAGCAGCCACGAGGGGCCAAGGAATGAGCAGTTCTTC. Translated: CASSHEGPRNEQFF.

This chain uses TRBV6-5 with TRBJ2-2; 8 bases agree with TRBD1. The CDR3 contains 16 residues. Unmatched junction bases numbered 5, after V lost 1 base and J lost 4 bases. In germline, CDR1 is MNHEY, CDR2 SVGAGI. The CDR3 loop is CASSYFQGAGTGELFF. The CDR3 coding sequence is TGTGCCAGCAGTTACTTCCAGGGGGCGGGCACCGGGGAGCTGTTTTTT.

The V call is TRBV27, the J call TRBJ1-5; D gene uncertain. The CDR3 extends over 13 amino acids. Germline CDR1 MNHEY, CDR2 SMNVEV (reference sequence). The V end lost 4 bases, the J end lost 7 bases, and 11 bases lay between the germline ends. CDR3 region: CASSSKPFQPQHF. The CDR3 DNA reads TGTGCCAGCAGTTCTAAGCCCTTCCAGCCCCAGCATTTT.

The sample holds many counts of this clonotype. The chain uses TRBV28 and TRBJ2-1, with unresolved D. Trimming cost V 1 base and J 5 bases, with 15 bases left between them. CDR1 is MDHEN, CDR2 SYDVKM, per germline. This CDR3 has 16 residues. The CDR3 region is CASSLLPGQEHNEQFF. The DNA for the CDR3 is TGTGCCAGCAGTTTATTACCGGGTCAGGAGCACAATGAGCAGTTCTTC.

The gene calls are TRBV5-1 and TRBJ2-5, with TRBD2 identical over 8 bases. Germline V gene sequence: CDR1 SGHRS, CDR2 YFSETQ. The junction had 3 bases not matched to a gene; V was cut back by 0 bases and J by 2 bases. The CDR3 has 15 amino acids. This CDR3 reads CASSLGSGTQETQYF. The DNA for the CDR3 is TGCGCCAGCAGCTTGGGTAGCGGGACTCAAGAGACCCAGTACTTC.

CDR3 bases: TGTGCCAGCAGTTACCACACAGGGAGCTCCTATAATTCACCCCTCCACTTT. Translating it yields CASSYHTGSSYNSPLHF. V gene TRBV6-6 combines with J gene TRBJ1-6, with a weak D call TRBD1 (6 bases). The CDR3 loop spans 17 amino acids. With 2 bases removed from V and 0 bases from J, the gap between germline ends came to 11 bases. Germline CDR1 MNHNY, CDR2 SVGAGI (reference sequence).